The source of this TCR beta chain is a study of shared clonotypes between healthy human individuals. Notes on the study in general: Among donors, the sharing of clonotypes was expected to be influenced by sequencing depth. Among non-shared clonotypes, generation probabilities were lower than among those shared by all four donors.

Turning to this clone: The antigen remains undetermined.

TCRdb's table, derived via immunoSEQ multiplex PCR, lists solely in-frame clones and lacks some. Among approximately 2.5 million clones listed, 90% to 95% were seen once. Partitioning of CD4+ cells yielded a CD45RA+ naive subset and a CD45RA-negative memory subset. The sequencing sample was made of naive CD4+ T cells from PBMCs. Documented subset: CD45RA+ positively selected. This clonotype originated in a man aged 18-30 years in good health. Some clones in this sample may be carry-over from other donors' samples.

The CDR3 coding sequence is TGTGCCAGCAGCGATCAGGGGGCAAACACCGGGGAGCTGTTTTTT. Protein sequence: CASSDQGANTGELFF. The gene calls are TRBV6-5 and TRBJ2-2; 8 nucleotides line up with TRBD1. The V gene end was trimmed by 6 bases and the J gene end by 2 bases; junction bases not matched to a gene: 5. The V gene's germline CDR1 is MNHEY and CDR2 SVGAGI. The CDR3 is 15 amino acids.